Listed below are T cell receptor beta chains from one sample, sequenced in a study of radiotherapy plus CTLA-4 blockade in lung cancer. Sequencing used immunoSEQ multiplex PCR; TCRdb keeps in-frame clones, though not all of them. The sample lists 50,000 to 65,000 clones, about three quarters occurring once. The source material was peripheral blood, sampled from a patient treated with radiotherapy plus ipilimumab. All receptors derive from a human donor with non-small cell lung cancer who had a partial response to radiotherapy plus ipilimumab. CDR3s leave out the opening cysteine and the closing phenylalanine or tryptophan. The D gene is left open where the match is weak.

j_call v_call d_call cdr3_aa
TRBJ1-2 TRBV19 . ASSSSYGYT
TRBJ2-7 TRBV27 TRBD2 ASSLSSLPGLGTYEQY
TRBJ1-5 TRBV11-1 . ASSLDFGGLSQPQH
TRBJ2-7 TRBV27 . ASSLTTDYEQY
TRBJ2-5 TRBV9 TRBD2 ASSVGGGAQETQY
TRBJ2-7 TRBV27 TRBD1 ASSTTGGFAYEQY
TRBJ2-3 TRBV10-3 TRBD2 AIGRGGADTQY
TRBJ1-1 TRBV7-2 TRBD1 ASSHRGQGAATEAF
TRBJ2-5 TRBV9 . ASSAEPLTGNQY
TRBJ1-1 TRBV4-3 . ASSQAGAGEAF
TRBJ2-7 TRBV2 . ASSEGQANWQY
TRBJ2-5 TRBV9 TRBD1 ASSVRGNEEETQY
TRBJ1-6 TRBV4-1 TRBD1 ASSQDRTGSNSPLH
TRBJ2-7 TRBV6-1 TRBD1 ASNRGVSYEQY
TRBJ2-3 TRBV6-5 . ASTLTDTQY
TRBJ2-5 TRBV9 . ASSARGGQETQY
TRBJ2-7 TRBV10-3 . ATQRGKGSDEQY
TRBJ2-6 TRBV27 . ASSLSMGGANVLT
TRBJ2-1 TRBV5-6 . ASSLTGRDEQF
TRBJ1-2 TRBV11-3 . ASSLDSTGYGYT
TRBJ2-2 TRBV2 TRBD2 ASRETSGGLSGTGELF
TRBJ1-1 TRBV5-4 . ASSLFMNTEAF
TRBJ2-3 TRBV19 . ASTPKWGRGTQY
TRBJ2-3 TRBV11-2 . ASSNSGASTDTQY
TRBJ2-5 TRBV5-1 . ASSLGVQGGETQY
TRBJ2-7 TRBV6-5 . ASSPEGRGDEQY
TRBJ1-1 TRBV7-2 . ASSLGVKGTEAF
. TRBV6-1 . ATQGPQETQY
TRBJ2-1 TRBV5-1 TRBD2 ASSLSGGAGNEQF